The present entry profiles one T cell receptor beta chain with its context. This CDR3 spans 15 amino acids. The germline V gene has CDR1 MDHEN and CDR2 SYDVKM. Trimming cost V 6 bases and J 6 bases, with 21 bases left between them. This sample was included in a study of blood T cell repertoires in COVID-19. About the study: Samples representing acute and convalescent COVID-19 were sourced from the United States, Italy and Spain.

Per the authors' pipeline: How many nucleated cells were present was estimated from reference gene primer amplification. Using immunoSEQ multiplex PCR, the repertoire was profiled, and TCRdb retains in-frame clones only, with some absent. That table gives V, J and clone size, and the DNA gave D and trimming. Here the sample spans approximately 360,000 clones, roughly nine tenths being singletons. The TCR comes from a man aged 40-55 years with acute or convalescent COVID-19. Specimen: peripheral blood. This chain links TRBV28 with TRBJ2-7; D might be TRBD2 (5 bases). The CDR3 region is CASSPLEGRGREQYF. CDR3 DNA sequence: TGTGCCAGCAGCCCACTCGAAGGGAGAGGGCGCGAGCAGTACTTC.